The rows below give T cell receptor beta chains drawn from one sample of a study of OX40 agonist ivuxolimab in advanced cancers. The assay was immunoSEQ multiplex PCR, and TCRdb's table has in-frame clones only and misses some. The sample records approximately 40,000 clones, 75% to 85% being singletons. Sequenced here: CD4+ or CD8+ T cells sorted from blood, sampled in a trial of the OX40 agonist ivuxolimab. The receptors were sampled from an adult with an advanced solid tumor such as melanoma, head and neck, liver or kidney cancer. CDR3s include the opening cysteine and the closing phenylalanine or tryptophan. The D gene is left open where the match is weak. Clone size is shown for a subset of rows, as once, few, many or a class of expanded clone.

>.|few|TRBJ1-5|TRBV10-1
CASSAVNQPQHF
TGCGCCAGCAGTGCGGTTAATCAGCCCCAGCATTTT
>.|.|TRBJ1-1|TRBV6-5
CASSYLRRKNTEAFF
TGTGCCAGCAGTTACCTGAGACGGAAAAACACTGAAGCTTTCTTT
>TRBD2|.|TRBJ2-7|TRBV7-2
CASSLAGGGSYEQYF
TGTGCCAGCAGCCTAGCGGGAGGTGGGTCCTACGAGCAGTACTTC
>TRBD2|few|TRBJ2-3|TRBV5-1
CASSLASGPTDTQYF
TGCGCCAGCAGCTTGGCTAGCGGGCCTACAGATACGCAGTATTTT
>.|.|TRBJ2-3|TRBV15
CATSRDSGGRLTDTQYF
TGTGCCACCAGCAGAGATTCTGGGGGGAGGCTCACAGATACGCAGTATTTT
>.|.|TRBJ1-4|TRBV6-6
CASRQLQGSTNEKLFF
TGTGCCAGCAGACAATTACAGGGCTCGACTAATGAAAAACTGTTTTTT
>TRBD2|.|TRBJ2-6|TRBV5-1
CASSTLAGGPTGANVLTF
TGCGCCAGCAGCACATTAGCGGGGGGCCCTACTGGGGCCAACGTCCTGACTTTC
>.|few|TRBJ1-1|TRBV15
CATSRRGTDVGEAFF
TGTGCCACCAGCAGACGCGGGACTGATGTTGGCGAAGCTTTCTTT
>TRBD2|.|TRBJ2-1|TRBV5-4
CASSYKAGGGIEQFF
TGTGCCAGCAGCTATAAAGCGGGGGGAGGTATCGAGCAGTTCTTC
>.|few|TRBJ1-3|TRBV7-7
CASSPHEAGGNTIYF
TGTGCCAGCAGCCCCCACGAGGCGGGAGGAAACACCATATATTTT
>TRBD1|.|TRBJ2-7|TRBV2
CAQGAMDEQYF
TGTGCGCAGGGGGCAATGGACGAGCAGTACTTC
>.|once|TRBJ1-1|TRBV5-1
CASSPNGKSEAFF
TGCGCCAGCAGCCCAAACGGGAAGTCTGAAGCTTTCTTT
>TRBD2|.|TRBJ2-5|TRBV28
CASSLWGLAGPVGYF
TGTGCCAGCAGTTTATGGGGCCTAGCGGGCCCAGTCGGGTACTTC
>.|many|TRBJ2-1|TRBV30
CAWTLGDTEQFF
TGTGCCTGGACTCTTGGAGACACTGAGCAGTTCTTC
>.|.|TRBJ2-7|TRBV28
CASSRPGHTNSYEQYF
TGTGCCAGCAGTCGTCCGGGGCATACCAACTCCTACGAGCAGTACTTC
>.|few|TRBJ1-6|TRBV30
CAWNQGKDSPLHF
TGTGCCTGGAACCAGGGTAAGGATTCACCCCTCCACTTT
>.|.|TRBJ1-2|TRBV5-1
CASRGQGYGYTF
TGCGCCAGCAGGGGCCAAGGCTATGGCTACACCTTC
>TRBD1|.|TRBJ1-2|TRBV28
CASSSAGQGLTYTF
TGTGCCAGCAGTTCCGCGGGACAGGGTCTGACCTACACCTTC
>.|.|TRBJ2-7|TRBV7-2
CASSLVVSDRSYEQYF
TGTGCCAGCAGCTTGGTGGTAAGCGATCGCTCCTACGAGCAGTACTTC
>.|.|TRBJ1-2|TRBV19
CASSTPGSGAGGYTF
TGTGCCAGTAGTACCCCCGGCTCGGGGGCGGGTGGCTACACCTTC
>TRBD2|.|TRBJ2-1|TRBV5-6
CASSGTSGNEQFF
TGTGCCAGCAGCGGGACTAGCGGGAATGAGCAGTTCTTC
>.|.|TRBJ1-1|TRBV7-6
CASSLQSTSLAFF
TGTGCCAGCAGCTTACAGTCGACCAGTTTAGCTTTCTTT
>.|.|TRBJ1-4|TRBV10-2
CATLGAGINEKLFF
TGCGCCACCCTTGGGGCAGGGATAAACGAAAAACTGTTTTTT
>TRBD1|few|TRBJ2-3|TRBV7-3
CASSLGQRTDTQYF
TGTGCCAGCAGCTTGGGACAGAGAACAGATACGCAGTATTTT
>.|few|TRBJ2-1|TRBV7-2
CASSSEGGSGYNEQFF
TGTGCCAGCAGCTCGGAAGGGGGGTCCGGGTACAATGAGCAGTTCTTC
>.|.|TRBJ1-5|TRBV18
CASSITGNNQPQHF
TGTGCCAGCTCGATTACAGGGAACAATCAGCCCCAGCATTTT
>.|.|TRBJ1-1|TRBV2
CASSPLRDRGTEAFF
TGTGCCAGCAGTCCCCTCAGGGATCGTGGCACTGAAGCTTTCTTT
>.|.|TRBJ1-6|TRBV28
CASSAVGVGAGSPLHF
TGTGCCAGCAGTGCCGTCGGTGTAGGGGCGGGTTCACCCCTCCACTTT
>.|.|TRBJ1-3|TRBV6-6
CASSLLGPSSGNTIYF
TGTGCCAGCAGTCTGTTAGGACCAAGCTCTGGAAACACCATATATTTT
>.|.|TRBJ1-1|TRBV7-6
CASSPRPGTTLGTEAFF
TGTGCCAGCAGCCCCCGTCCCGGGACTACTTTGGGTACTGAAGCTTTCTTT
>.|.|TRBJ2-1|TRBV5-5
CASSVLSGSSYNEQFF
TGTGCCAGCAGCGTACTCAGCGGAAGCTCCTACAATGAGCAGTTCTTC
>.|.|TRBJ2-7|TRBV5-6
CASSATVAYEQYF
TGTGCCAGCAGCGCGACGGTTGCCTACGAGCAGTACTTC
>.|.|TRBJ1-2|TRBV29-1
CSVEEQDYGYTF
TGCAGCGTTGAAGAACAGGACTATGGCTACACCTTC
>TRBD1|.|TRBJ1-1|TRBV5-8
CASSLERVGTGYTEAFF
TGTGCCAGCAGCTTGGAGCGGGTAGGGACAGGGTACACTGAAGCTTTCTTT
>.|.|TRBJ1-3|TRBV6-1
CASSDAAGNTIYF
TGTGCCAGCAGTGACGCTGCTGGAAACACCATATATTTT
>.|.|TRBJ2-3|TRBV19
CASSSGLKSDTQYF
TGTGCCAGTAGTAGCGGCCTCAAGTCAGATACGCAGTATTTT
>.|.|TRBJ2-5|TRBV21-1
CASSKAGGREETQYF
TGTGCCAGCAGCAAAGCGGGAGGACGAGAGGAGACCCAGTACTTC
>.|.|TRBJ1-5|TRBV29-1
CSVGDPGNQPQHF
TGCAGCGTTGGGGACCCAGGCAATCAGCCCCAGCATTTT
>.|.|TRBJ1-1|TRBV18
CASSPGEYLTNTEAFF
TGTGCCAGCTCCCCAGGGGAATATTTAACGAACACTGAAGCTTTCTTT
>TRBD2|.|TRBJ2-1|TRBV10-2
CASMWRGGDEQFF
TGCGCCAGCATGTGGCGGGGGGGGGATGAGCAGTTCTTC
>.|.|TRBJ1-1|TRBV4-3
CASSLHRDTEAFF
TGCGCCAGCAGTCTTCATCGGGACACTGAAGCTTTCTTT
>TRBD1|.|TRBJ2-2|TRBV5-1
CASSFGQGAIGELFF
TGCGCCAGCAGCTTTGGACAGGGGGCTATCGGGGAGCTGTTTTTT
>TRBD2|.|TRBJ2-3|TRBV4-3
CASSQDLAGGPQDTQYF
TGCGCCAGCAGCCAAGATTTGGCGGGAGGGCCTCAAGATACGCAGTATTTT